This entry features one T cell receptor beta chain sequence. This clonotype was counted at least ten times. The antigen it recognizes is unknown. No per-base quality is available; no much larger clone lies one base away. The time point label, as the study defines it: sample taken at primary tumor resection. Donors were 70 or so patients with early-stage, untreated non-small cell lung cancer from the lung TRACERx cohort. Without any cell sorting, TCR sequencing was performed on whole RNA extracted either from tumor and nontumor lung tissue or from cryopreserved PBMC samples. A patient was chosen for TCR sequencing only when enough RNA was available from at least two tumor regions. Before selection, tumor and adjacent nontumor lung specimens were reviewed by a lung pathologist. The data belong to a study of spatial heterogeneity in lung cancer (dated by TCRdb to the late 2010s). Study-level background: Beta-chain transcripts were consistently detected in greater numbers than alpha-chain transcripts, which likely reflects a higher abundance of beta-chain transcripts. In tumor regions, TCR transcript counts showed a strong correlation with a T cell transcriptional module score from matched bulk RNA-seq. In the raw uncorrected reads, each unique combination of TCR and UMI appeared on average more than ten times. In non-small cell lung cancer, the study made a quantitative comparison of TCR alpha and beta repertoires among multiple tumor regions, matched nontumor lung and blood. Nonsynonymous mutation counts, determined by whole-exome sequencing of tumor tissue, were related to features of the TCR repertoire. At surgery, both alpha and beta chains were TCR-sequenced in roughly 230 tumor regions, about 61 matched nontumor lung samples and some 58 PBMC samples. On the study overall, not on this receptor specifically: TCR-seq was estimated to cover only roughly 7% of tumor T cells for alpha chains and 13% for beta chains. The count of ubiquitous expanded TCRs correlated with the count of ubiquitous nonsynonymous mutations, and the count of regional expanded TCRs correlated with the count of regional nonsynonymous mutations. The tumor nonsynonymous mutation count correlated with the number of expanded alpha and beta TCRs within the tumor. Confirming at a functional level the hypothesis that regional TCRs recognize regional mutations was considered to require additional single-cell paired TCR alpha and beta sequencing.

The receptor library was made with 5' RACE. Sequencing was carried out with a NextSeq 500. The TCR library protocol attached a unique molecular identifier to each TCR cDNA molecule to allow correction of PCR and sequencing errors. The authors' analysis ran thus. TCR identification, UMI-based error correction and CDR3 extraction were all carried out with Decombinator tools. TCRs above a frequency of 2 per 1,000, corresponding to the top 1% of the tumor frequency distribution, were defined as expanded. Expanded tumor TCRs statistically deemed absent (corrected P<0.05) from at least one tumor region were classed as regional, and all other expanded tumor TCRs were classed as ubiquitous. Each repertoire was subsampled 100 times to 5,000 TCRs, after which Renyi diversity was computed with the R vegan package. To build CDR3 similarity networks, amino acid triplet string-kernel similarity was used, and CDR3s were connected when their pairwise similarity was above 0.82. The public reads were reanalyzed by TCRdb: fastp trimming at Q25, MiXCR alignment, in-frame beta chains only. Here each entry gathers all rows of one CDR3 protein and keeps the most common genes and DNA. None of the V and J calls come from the authors' own analysis; TCRdb made them. The sample has some 2,100 distinct CDR3 sequences on record, about a sixth of them singletons. The ten top clones hold more than 9% of the sample.

CDR1 and CDR2 are drawn from the germline V gene: SGHTA, FQGNSA. Trimming costs V 4 bases and J 7 bases, and their ends lie 17 bases apart. The CDR3, cysteine through phenylalanine, is 15 amino acids long. The DNA shown is the 45-base CDR3, in frame from base 1. The V and J segments used are TRBV7-2 and TRBJ2-1, and perhaps TRBD1 as D gene, on 6 matching bases. The sequence derives from a male donor with early-stage non-small cell lung cancer. Sequencing was performed on lung tumor tissue, taken at surgery. CDR3 region: CASSSTGQLGNEQFF. The bases are TGTGCCAGCAGCTCCACAGGGCAGCTTGGGAATGAGCAGTTCTTC.